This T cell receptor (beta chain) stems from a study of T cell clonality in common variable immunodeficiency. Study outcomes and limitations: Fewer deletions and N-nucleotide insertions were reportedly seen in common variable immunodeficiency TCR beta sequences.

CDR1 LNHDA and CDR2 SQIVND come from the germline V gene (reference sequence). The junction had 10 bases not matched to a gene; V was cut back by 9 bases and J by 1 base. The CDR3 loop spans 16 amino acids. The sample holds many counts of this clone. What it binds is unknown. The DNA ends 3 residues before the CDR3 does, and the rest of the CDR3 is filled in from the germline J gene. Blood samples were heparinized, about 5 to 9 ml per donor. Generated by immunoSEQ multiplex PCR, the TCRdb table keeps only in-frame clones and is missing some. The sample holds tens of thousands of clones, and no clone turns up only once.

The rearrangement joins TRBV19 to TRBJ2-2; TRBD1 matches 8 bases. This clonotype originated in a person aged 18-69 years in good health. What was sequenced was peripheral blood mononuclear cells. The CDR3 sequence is CASERWDRKNTGELFF. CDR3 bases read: TGTGCCAGCGAAAGGTGGGACAGGAAGAACACCGGGGAG.